This T cell receptor beta chain derives from a study of beta chain features in type 1 diabetes. Study context: Sorted cells numbering 107,917,701 were examined across all samples.

V lost 2 bases and J 4 bases, leaving 12 bases between the germline ends. This CDR3 spans 16 amino acids. CDR1 and CDR2 from the germline V gene are SGHVS and FNYEAQ. Expressed TCRB transcripts were sequenced, since all the RNA that had been isolated was reverse transcribed. Generated by immunoSEQ multiplex PCR, the TCRdb table keeps only in-frame clones and is missing some. In the table there are about 250,000 clones, 12% to 15% of which are singletons. This clone came up a few times. What it binds is unknown. Study-wide results and caveats: Compared to healthy donors, patients appeared to have naive, central memory and Treg TCRB repertoires that were more alike. TCRB CDR3 length was moderately but significantly reduced in all four CD4+ subsets of Type 1 diabetes patients.

Based on CD45RO/CCR7/CD25/CD127/CD95/CD27, CD4+ regulatory, stem cell-like memory, naive and central memory cells were sorted. The chain has TRBV7-6 and TRBJ2-6; weak D call: TRBD2 (6 bases). The sequenced sample was naive CD4+ T cells from blood. The TCR was taken from a woman aged 40 to 50 in good health. This CDR3 is CASSLTAGSGANVLTF. The DNA of the CDR3 is TGTGCCAGCAGCTTAACGGCGGGATCCGGGGCCAACGTCCTGACTTTC.